The clone carrying this T cell receptor (beta chain) was seen a few times. Primed by a sample-barcoded 5' primer and a J-beta primer mix, a second PCR proceeded for roughly 6 to 12 cycles. No fewer than 3 million CDR3-containing paired-end reads came from each sample. One entry per CDR3 protein, called by TCRdb with MiXCR from the 5' RACE reads. Altogether about 970,000 distinct CDR3 sequences are present, roughly 51% being singletons, with the ten largest covering about a fifth. This entry belongs to a study of blood T cells in healthy people across ages. The sample taken for sequencing was blood. The origin of this receptor is a woman aged 55-69 years in good health.

The CDR3 coding sequence is TGCAGTGCTAGAAAAGGGAACACTGAAGCTTTCTTT. Protein: CSARKGNTEAFF. The genes are TRBV20-1 and TRBJ1-1; D gene ambiguous. The ends were cut back, 2 bases at V and 1 base at J, with 5 bases in the middle. The CDR3 has 12 residues. Per germline, CDR1 DFQATT and CDR2 SNEGSKA (reference sequence).